The clone carrying this T cell receptor (beta chain) has a handful of counts. The antigen is undetermined. This entry is derived from a study of blood T cells in healthy people across ages. The germline V and J ends were trimmed by 6 bases and 2 bases, with 10 bases remaining between them. CDR1 is SQVTM, CDR2 ANQGSEA, per germline. The CDR3 has 13 amino acids. Sample-barcoded 5' priming and a J-beta primer mix drove a second PCR of roughly 6 to 12 cycles. TCRdb redid the calling of the 5' RACE reads with MiXCR, one entry per CDR3 protein. The repertoire holds more than 650,000 distinct CDR3 sequences, roughly 20% seen once, with about 20% in the top ten. Whole-study results and caveats: The unknown donor CMV status may have confounded expanded clonotype changes.

The chain carries TRBV29-1 and TRBJ1-4; D call uncertain. This clonotype was sampled from an older man in good health. The material sequenced was blood. The DNA of the CDR3 is TGCAGCGTCCTCTTCCGGACTAATGAAAAACTGTTTTTT. This encodes CSVLFRTNEKLFF.